This is a list of T cell receptor beta chains from one sample in a study of blood T cell repertoires in COVID-19. Data came from immunoSEQ multiplex PCR; TCRdb stores just in-frame clones and leaves some out. The table has some 500,000 clones, 88% seen once. Sequencing was carried out using PBMCs or T cells enriched from blood (not recorded which). Receptor source: a woman aged 40 to 50 who had recovered from COVID-19. Each CDR3 is given with its conserved first and last residue. A D gene is named only where the DNA matches it firmly. A row's size may be missing; if present it is once, few, many or a size class.

NA,TRBV4-3,NA,TRBJ2-2,TGCGCCAGCAAGGTCTCCTACGCTAGCGCCCACACCGGGGAGCTGTTTTTT,CASKVSYASAHTGELFF
NA,TRBV18,NA,TRBJ1-1,TGTGCCAGCTCAAGATCTGGAACGGGTGAGCTTGCTGAAGCTTTCTTT,CASSRSGTGELAEAFF
NA,TRBV9,NA,TRBJ1-6,TGTGCCAGCAGCGTGGAATCCACGGGGTCACCCCTCCACTTT,CASSVESTGSPLHF
NA,TRBV6-1,NA,TRBJ2-7,TGTGCCAGCAGTGAAGGGACTCGGTCGAAATTTGCCTACGAGCAGTACTTC,CASSEGTRSKFAYEQYF
NA,TRBV7-9,NA,TRBJ2-3,TGTGCCAGCAGCTTAATCAGCGGAATTCGCGGCACAGATACGCAGTATTTT,CASSLISGIRGTDTQYF
NA,TRBV19,TRBD2,TRBJ2-7,TGTGCCAGTAGTATCCGGGAGGCCTACGAGCAGTACTTC,CASSIREAYEQYF
NA,TRBV6-5,NA,TRBJ2-1,TGTGCCAGCAGTTACCGGGGTGATTATTACAATGAGCAGTTCTTC,CASSYRGDYYNEQFF
NA,TRBV6-2/TRBV6-3,TRBD2,TRBJ2-1,TGTGCCAGCAGTTACCACCTAGGACTAGCGGGATACAATGAGCAGTTCTTC,CASSYHLGLAGYNEQFF
NA,TRBV29-1,TRBD1,TRBJ1-5,TGCAGCGTTAGCCTCTCCGGGACAGGGGATCAGCCCCAGCATTTT,CSVSLSGTGDQPQHF
NA,TRBV5-1,NA,TRBJ2-1,TGCGCCAGCAGCCTTAAGACCGGGGGTCTCTCAGGTAATGAGCAGTTCTTC,CASSLKTGGLSGNEQFF
NA,TRBV11-2,TRBD2,TRBJ2-1,TGTGCCAGCAGCCCGGGGACTAGCGGGCGGATCCTTTCCTACAATGAGCAGTTCTTC,CASSPGTSGRILSYNEQFF
NA,TRBV7-2,NA,TRBJ2-1,TGTGCCAGCAGCTTAGCAGGGGGTGGCAATGAGCAGTTCTTC,CASSLAGGGNEQFF
NA,TRBV6-2/TRBV6-3,NA,TRBJ2-7,TGTGCCAGCAGTTACACCCGACTAGAGGAAGGCCACGAGCAGTACTTC,CASSYTRLEEGHEQYF
NA,TRBV5-1,TRBD2,TRBJ2-3,TGCGCCAGCAGCTTCGGGACTAAAAGCACAGATACGCAGTATTTT,CASSFGTKSTDTQYF
NA,TRBV5-1,NA,TRBJ2-1,TGCGCCAGCAGCATACGGGGAAGCTCCTACAATGAGCAGTTCTTC,CASSIRGSSYNEQFF
once,TRBV7-9,NA,TRBJ1-6,TGTGCCAGCAGCTTAATCTCCCCCTATAATTCACCCCTCCACTTT,CASSLISPYNSPLHF
once,TRBV12-3/TRBV12-4,NA,TRBJ2-7,TGTGCCAGCAGTTTAGGAGGACTGGGGGAGCAGTACTTC,CASSLGGLGEQYF
NA,TRBV11-3,NA,TRBJ1-3,TGTGCCAGCAGCTTAGAGCAGGGGTTCTCTGGAAACACCATATATTTT,CASSLEQGFSGNTIYF
once,TRBV13,NA,TRBJ2-5,TGTGCCAGCAGCTTAGATCGCCGGTACCAAGAGACCCAGTACTTC,CASSLDRRYQETQYF
once,TRBV14,TRBD1,TRBJ2-2,TGTGCCAGCAGCCGTACGGGACAGTCCACCGGGGAGCTGTTTTTT,CASSRTGQSTGELFF
NA,TRBV3-1/TRBV3-2,NA,TRBJ1-1,TGTGCCAGCAGCCTCAGGGCAAGTACTGAAGCTTTCTTT,CASSLRASTEAFF
NA,TRBV20-1,NA,TRBJ1-3,TGCAGTGCTAGTAACGGGATTAGGTCTGGAAACACCATATATTTT,CSASNGIRSGNTIYF
NA,TRBV27,NA,TRBJ2-6,TGTGCCAGCAGTTTTAGTGGGGCCAACGTCCTGACTTTC,CASSFSGANVLTF
NA,TRBV19,NA,TRBJ1-6,TGTGCCAGTCGAGAGGGGGTGACAGAGAATTCACCCCTCCACTTT,CASREGVTENSPLHF
NA,TRBV13,TRBD2,TRBJ2-7,TGTGCCAGCAGCTCAGCGGGAGGGACTCCTAGCTACGAGCAGTACTTC,CASSSAGGTPSYEQYF
NA,TRBV9,TRBD2,TRBJ2-5,TGTGCCAGCGGGTCGGATAGCGGGAGGGTTGAAGAGACCCAGTACTTC,CASGSDSGRVEETQYF
NA,TRBV29-1,NA,TRBJ1-2,TGCAGCGTTGACGGGGGGTATGGCTACACCTTC,CSVDGGYGYTF
NA,TRBV5-4,NA,TRBJ1-1,TGTGCCAGCAGCCTCCGGGACACGAACACTGAAGCTTTCTTT,CASSLRDTNTEAFF
NA,TRBV13,NA,TRBJ1-1,TGTGCCAGCAGCCCCCAGGGGCAAACTAACACTGAAGCTTTCTTT,CASSPQGQTNTEAFF
once,TRBV7-8,NA,TRBJ2-3,TGTGCCAGCAGTGCCAGGGGCACAGATACGCAGTATTTT,CASSARGTDTQYF
NA,TRBV7-2,NA,TRBJ1-1,TGTGCCAGCAGCTTATGGCGGGGAACTGAAGCTTTCTTT,CASSLWRGTEAFF